This is a list of T cell receptor beta chains from one sample in a study of neurological immune-mediated disorders. TCRdb ran MiXCR on the 5' RACE reads and lists one entry per CDR3 protein. The sample records under 60,000 distinct CDR3 sequences, about 9.3% being singletons. Sequencing input: PBMCs. The receptors originated from a woman between 40 and 55 years old with HTLV-1-associated myelopathy (HAM/TSP). The CDR3 runs from the conserved cysteine through the conserved F or W. D genes are given only for firm matches. Not all rows give a size; the values are once, few, many and, for expanded clones, a class.

>many|TRBV5-1|TRBJ2-1|TRBD2
TGCGCCAGCAGACCCGGACTAGCGGGGGGGCTTATGAATGAGCAGTTCTTC
CASRPGLAGGLMNEQFF
>many|TRBV20-1|TRBJ2-1|-
TGCAGTGCTAGTAACAATGAGCAGTTCTTC
CSASNNEQFF
>many|TRBV7-2|TRBJ2-7|TRBD1
TGTGCCAGCAGCTTAGTCGCCCAGGGGGCGGGAGAGCAGTACTTC
CASSLVAQGAGEQYF
>many|TRBV3-1|TRBJ2-7|-
TGTGCCAGCAGCCAAGTACGACGCACACACGACTACGAGCAGTACTTC
CASSQVRRTHDYEQYF
>-|TRBV5-1|TRBJ1-1|-
TGCGCCAGCAGCTTTCCCCGACAGTGGGGCTCTGAAGCTTTCTTT
CASSFPRQWGSEAFF
>many|TRBV29-1|TRBJ1-4|TRBD1
TGCAGCGTTGGACAGGGCAATGAAAAACTGTTTTTT
CSVGQGNEKLFF
>many|TRBV12-3/TRBV12-4|TRBJ2-7|TRBD2
TGTGCCAGCAGCAGCTCTAGCGGGGGGCCCTACGAGCAGTACTTC
CASSSSSGGPYEQYF
>many|TRBV3-1|TRBJ2-3|TRBD2
TGTGCCAGCAGCCAAGACAAGCGGGGGATCACAGATACGCAGTATTTT
CASSQDKRGITDTQYF
>many|TRBV14|TRBJ2-7|-
TGTGCCAGCACCAACAACCCCACCTACGAGCAGTACTTC
CASTNNPTYEQYF
>many|TRBV3-1|TRBJ2-5|-
TGTGCCAGCAGCCCTGAATCGGTGACCCAGTACTTC
CASSPESVTQYF
>many|TRBV4-3|TRBJ2-1|-
TGCGCCAGCAGCCAAGAGGGGCAGGGTTCAGGTTACAATGAGCAGTTCTTC
CASSQEGQGSGYNEQFF
>many|TRBV12-3/TRBV12-4|TRBJ2-3|TRBD1
TGTGCCAGCAGGGGGGACAGGGGAGATACGCAGTATTTT
CASRGDRGDTQYF
>many|TRBV20-1|TRBJ2-4|TRBD2
TGCAGTGCTAGAGATCGTCGTAGCGGGGGGGCAAACATTCAGTACTTC
CSARDRRSGGANIQYF
>-|TRBV4-1|TRBJ2-5|-
TGCGCCAGCAGCCAAGAATGTAGGGCGTTACAAGAGACCCAGTACTTC
CASSQECRALQETQYF
>-|TRBV9|TRBJ1-3|TRBD1
TGTGCCAGCGGTTTAACGGGACAGAATTTAAACACCATATATTTT
CASGLTGQNLNTIYF
>many|TRBV12-3/TRBV12-4|TRBJ2-1|-
TGTGCCAGCACCCGCTACGGGGGTCCGGACAATGAGCAGTTCTTC
CASTRYGGPDNEQFF
>many|TRBV4-1|TRBJ2-1|TRBD2
TGCGCCAGCAGCCTGGAACTAGCGGGGGTCTACAATGAGCAGTTCTTC
CASSLELAGVYNEQFF
>many|TRBV15|TRBJ2-1|-
TGTGCCACCAGCAGACTCACTAGGGTTAATGAGCAGTTCTTC
CATSRLTRVNEQFF
>many|TRBV5-1|TRBJ2-2|-
TGCGCCAGCAGCTGGGCCCTCCAGGGGACCGGGGAGCTGTTTTTT
CASSWALQGTGELFF
>many|TRBV9|TRBJ1-1|TRBD1
TGTGCCAGCAGCGTGACAGGGGTCAACACTGAAGCTTTCTTT
CASSVTGVNTEAFF
>many|TRBV3-1|TRBJ2-5|-
TGTGCCAGCGGGGAACGAGAGACCCAGTACTTC
CASGERETQYF
>many|TRBV11-3|TRBJ2-5|TRBD1
TGTGCCAGCAGTCGAGGGGACAGTAAAGAGACCCAGTACTTC
CASSRGDSKETQYF
>many|TRBV9|TRBJ2-3|TRBD1
TGTGCCAGCAGCGTAGGACAGGGCCGCACAGATACGCAGTATTTT
CASSVGQGRTDTQYF
>many|TRBV7-8|TRBJ2-1|-
TGTGCCAGCAGCTGGCGAAGGGGTACTGGGGGTGAGCAGTTCTTC
CASSWRRGTGGEQFF
>-|TRBV20-1|TRBJ1-1|-
TGCAGTGCTAGAAACATATCGAACACTGAAGCTTTATTT
CSARNISNTEALF
>many|TRBV4-1|TRBJ1-6|-
TGCGCCAGCAGCCAAGATACAGGAAGGAATTCACCCCTCCACTTT
CASSQDTGRNSPLHF
>many|TRBV12-5|TRBJ1-5|TRBD1
TGTGCTAGTGGTTTGGTACTGGGACAGGGGCTGAATCAGCCCCAGCATTTT
CASGLVLGQGLNQPQHF
>many|TRBV7-8|TRBJ2-1|TRBD2
TGTGCCAGCAGTTGGACTAGCGGGTACAATGAGCAGTTCTTC
CASSWTSGYNEQFF
>-|TRBV4-1|TRBJ2-1|TRBD1
TGCGCCAGCAGCCAAGCTCGGGACAGCATGCCCTACAATGAGCAGTTCTTC
CASSQARDSMPYNEQFF
>many|TRBV5-1|TRBJ1-1|-
TGCGCCAGCAGCTTGGGGCGAGCTATGAACACTGAAGCTTTCTTT
CASSLGRAMNTEAFF
>-|TRBV12-3/TRBV12-4|TRBJ2-1|TRBD2
TGTGCCAGCAGTTTAGTCCAACTGGTTACTAGCGGGGGTTTCTACAATGAGTATTTCTTC
CASSLVQLVTSGGFYNEYFF